This T cell receptor beta chain derives from a study of blood T cell repertoires in COVID-19. Across the whole study: Whether acute or convalescent, the COVID-19 samples came from the United States, Italy and Spain.

Per the original data handling: Estimated nucleated cell counts came from reference gene primer amplification. Generated by immunoSEQ multiplex PCR, the TCRdb table keeps only in-frame clones and is missing some. For V, J and clone size, that table is used; D and trimming come from the DNA. Among about 170,000 clones listed, around 87% were seen once. The CDR3 consists of 16 residues. Germline assignment: CDR1 SGHTA and CDR2 FQGNSA. V was shortened by 1 base and J by 6 bases, with 16 bases between the two germline ends. The rearrangement links TRBV7-2 to TRBJ1-5; D not resolved. Sequencing was done on a sample of peripheral blood. The clonotype was recovered from a man in his sixties with COVID-19, enrolled during active disease. The CDR3 nucleotides read TGTGCCAGCAGCTTAGGGGCGGGGATGGGCGGTCAGCCCCAGCATTTT. Amino acid sequence: CASSLGAGMGGQPQHF.